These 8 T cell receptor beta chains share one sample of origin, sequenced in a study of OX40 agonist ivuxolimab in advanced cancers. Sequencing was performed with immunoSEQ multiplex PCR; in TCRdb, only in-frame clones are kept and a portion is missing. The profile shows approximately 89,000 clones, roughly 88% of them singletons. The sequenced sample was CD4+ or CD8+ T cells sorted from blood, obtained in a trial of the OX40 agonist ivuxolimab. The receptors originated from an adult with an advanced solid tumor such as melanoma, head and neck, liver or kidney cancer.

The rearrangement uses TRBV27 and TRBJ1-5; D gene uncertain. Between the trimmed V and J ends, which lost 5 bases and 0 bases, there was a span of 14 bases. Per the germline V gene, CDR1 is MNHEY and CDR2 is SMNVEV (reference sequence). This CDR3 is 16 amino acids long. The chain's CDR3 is CASSTHQALSNQPQHF. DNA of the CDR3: TGTGCCAGCAGTACCCACCAGGCCCTTAGCAATCAGCCCCAGCATTTT.

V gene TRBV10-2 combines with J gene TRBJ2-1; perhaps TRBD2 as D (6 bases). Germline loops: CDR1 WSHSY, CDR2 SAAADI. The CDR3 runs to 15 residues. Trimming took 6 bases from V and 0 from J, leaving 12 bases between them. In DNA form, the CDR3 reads TGCGCCAGCAGAGGGGACGGGAGCTCCTACAATGAGCAGTTCTTC. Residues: CASRGDGSSYNEQFF.

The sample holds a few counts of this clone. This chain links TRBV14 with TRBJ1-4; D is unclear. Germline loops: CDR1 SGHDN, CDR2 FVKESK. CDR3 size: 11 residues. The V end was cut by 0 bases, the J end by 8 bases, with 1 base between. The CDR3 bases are TGTGCCAGCAGCCAAGAAGAAAAACTGTTTTTT. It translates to CASSQEEKLFF.

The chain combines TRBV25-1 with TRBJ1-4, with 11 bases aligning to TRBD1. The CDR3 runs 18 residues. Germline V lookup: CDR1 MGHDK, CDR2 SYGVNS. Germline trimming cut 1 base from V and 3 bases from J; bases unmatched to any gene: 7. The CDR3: CASSEWTGGLGSNEKLFF. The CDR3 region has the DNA TGTGCCAGCAGTGAATGGACAGGGGGCTTGGGTTCTAATGAAAAACTGTTTTTT.

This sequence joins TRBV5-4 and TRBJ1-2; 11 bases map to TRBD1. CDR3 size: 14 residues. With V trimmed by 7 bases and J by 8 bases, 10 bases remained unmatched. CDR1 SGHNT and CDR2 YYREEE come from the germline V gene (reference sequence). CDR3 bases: TGTGCCAGCCGAACGGACAGGGGGCGAGACGGCTACACCTTC. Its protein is CASRTDRGRDGYTF.

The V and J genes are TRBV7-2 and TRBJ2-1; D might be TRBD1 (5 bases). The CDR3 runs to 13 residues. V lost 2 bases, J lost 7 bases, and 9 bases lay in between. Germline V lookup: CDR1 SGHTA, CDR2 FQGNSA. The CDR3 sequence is CASSLLQGNEQFF. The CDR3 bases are TGTGCCAGCAGCTTACTTCAGGGTAATGAGCAGTTCTTC.

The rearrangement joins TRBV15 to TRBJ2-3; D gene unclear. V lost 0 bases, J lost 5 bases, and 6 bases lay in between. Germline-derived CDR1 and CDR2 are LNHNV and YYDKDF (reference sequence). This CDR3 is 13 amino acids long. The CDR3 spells CATSRDLRDTQYF. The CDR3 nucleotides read TGTGCCACCAGCAGAGATCTCCGAGATACGCAGTATTTT.

The CDR3 DNA reads as TGTGCCAGCAGTAAGTGGGCGGAGGCCAATCAGCCCCAGCATTTT. As protein: CASSKWAEANQPQHF. The chain joins TRBV5-5 to TRBJ1-5, with unresolved D. Germline CDR1 is SGHKS and CDR2 is YYEKEE (reference sequence). This CDR3 region has 15 residues. V lost 5 bases and J 3 bases, leaving 15 bases between the germline ends.